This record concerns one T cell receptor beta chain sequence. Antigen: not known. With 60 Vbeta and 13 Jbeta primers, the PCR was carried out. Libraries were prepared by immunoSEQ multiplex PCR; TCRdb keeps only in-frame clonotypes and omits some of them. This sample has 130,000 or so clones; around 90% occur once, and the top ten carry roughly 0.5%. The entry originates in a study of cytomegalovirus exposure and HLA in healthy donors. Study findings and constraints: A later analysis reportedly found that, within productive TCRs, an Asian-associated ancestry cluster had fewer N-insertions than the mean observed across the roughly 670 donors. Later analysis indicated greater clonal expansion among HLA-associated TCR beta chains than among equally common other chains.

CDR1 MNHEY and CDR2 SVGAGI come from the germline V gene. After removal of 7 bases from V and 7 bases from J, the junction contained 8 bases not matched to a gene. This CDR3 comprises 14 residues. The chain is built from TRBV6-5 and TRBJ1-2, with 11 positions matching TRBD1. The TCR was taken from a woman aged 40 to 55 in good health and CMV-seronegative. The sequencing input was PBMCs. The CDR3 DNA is TGTGCCAGCACCGGACAGGGGGCATGGGTTGGCTACACCTTC. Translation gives CASTGQGAWVGYTF.